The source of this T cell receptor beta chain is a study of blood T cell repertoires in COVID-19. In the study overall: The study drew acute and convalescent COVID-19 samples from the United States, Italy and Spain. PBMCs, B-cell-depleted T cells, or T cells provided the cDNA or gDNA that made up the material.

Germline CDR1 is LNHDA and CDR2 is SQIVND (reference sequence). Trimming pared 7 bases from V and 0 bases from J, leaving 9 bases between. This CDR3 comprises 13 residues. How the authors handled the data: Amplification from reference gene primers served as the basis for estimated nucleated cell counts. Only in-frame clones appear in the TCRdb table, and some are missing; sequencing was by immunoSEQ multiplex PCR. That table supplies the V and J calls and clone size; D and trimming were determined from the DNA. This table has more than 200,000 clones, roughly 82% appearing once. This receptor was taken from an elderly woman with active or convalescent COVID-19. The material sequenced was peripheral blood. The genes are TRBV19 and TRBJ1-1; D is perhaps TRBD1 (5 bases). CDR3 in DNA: TGTGCCAGTACCTCGACAGTGAACACTGAAGCTTTCTTT. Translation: CASTSTVNTEAFF.